This T cell receptor beta chain was sequenced in a study of T cell responses to AZD1222 COVID-19 vaccine. Study-wide findings and caveats: Dominant CD4 TCR responses targeted spike regions 160-218 and 743-854. Unmutated variant regions are reportedly the target of nearly half of TCRs that are spike-specific. A mostly white British donor set with more females was recruited, and clonal diversity was possibly underestimated. Breadth and depth of Spike-specific TCRs rose after two AZD1222 doses.

Sequencing used immunoSEQ multiplex PCR; TCRdb keeps in-frame clones, though not all of them. The profile shows roughly 120,000 clones, 80% to 95% of them singletons. As regards this clone: What it recognizes is unknown.

The CDR3 sequence is 15 residues long. The V end was cut by 6 bases, the J end by 5 bases, with 16 bases between. This TCR was sampled from an adult who received the MenACWY meningococcal vaccine as a control. Sequenced here: peripheral blood, sampled 28 days after the second dose of the MenACWY control vaccine. This chain uses TRBV23-1 with TRBJ2-2; D may be TRBD2 (6 bases). TRBV23-1 is known as an ORF, though its function is uncertain. CDR3 amino acids: CASSRDGRDTGELFF. In DNA form, the CDR3 reads TGCGCCAGCAGCCGGGACGGGCGGGATACCGGGGAGCTGTTTTTT.